This T cell receptor (beta chain) originates from a study of T cell repertoires in cytomegalovirus infection. The CDR3 loop spans 13 amino acids. V lost 7 bases and J lost 6; bases outside the gene matches: 8. The V gene's germline CDR1 is LNHDA and CDR2 SQIVND (reference sequence). TCRdb re-called the reads with MiXCR, one entry per CDR3 protein. Of roughly 100,000 distinct CDR3 sequences listed, 16% are singletons. Sequencing was carried out using PBMCs. The source of this sequence is a human donor in good health (CMV status not recorded). Some clones in this sample may be carry-over from other donors' samples. The chain combines TRBV19 with TRBJ1-1; 7 bases agree with TRBD1. The CDR3 region has the DNA TGTGCCAGTACCGAAGACAGGGCGGCTGAAGCTTTCTTT. Translated: CASTEDRAAEAFF.